A single sample gave rise to the 23 T cell receptor beta chains below, sequenced in a study of neurological immune-mediated disorders. TCRdb redid the calling of the 5' RACE reads with MiXCR, one entry per CDR3 protein. The sample holds tens of thousands of distinct CDR3 sequences, more than 2.5% seen once. The sequenced sample was PBMCs. These receptor sequences come from a woman in her thirties with multiple sclerosis.

This clonotype was seen repeatedly, ten times or more. The chain couples TRBV5-1 to TRBJ2-1; 10 bases line up with TRBD2. The ends lost 0 bases at V and 9 bases at J; junction bases unmatched: 9. Germline V lookup: CDR1 SGHRS, CDR2 YFSETQ. The CDR3 has 16 amino acids. The CDR3 protein is CASSLGLAGVVVEQFF. CDR3 sequence (DNA): TGCGCCAGCAGCTTGGGGCTAGCGGGAGTGGTGGTTGAGCAGTTCTTC.

This clonotype was seen a few times. The V call is TRBV6-5, the J call TRBJ2-7; TRBD1 aligns across 7 bases. CDR1 MNHEY and CDR2 SVGAGI come from the germline V gene. With 10 bases clipped from V and 2 bases from J, the junction kept 5 bases outside the gene matches. CDR3 length equals 12 residues. Here the CDR3 reads CATWDRPYEQYF. The CDR3 DNA reads as TGTGCCACCTGGGACAGACCCTACGAGCAGTACTTC.

In this sample, this clonotype turned up many times. This rearrangement joins TRBV5-5 to TRBJ2-7, with no clear D. There are 13 residues in the CDR3. V lost 1 base and J lost 7, with 12 bases in between. Germline CDR1 SGHKS, CDR2 YYEKEE (reference sequence). The CDR3 loop is CASSLTNVGEQYF. The CDR3 bases are TGTGCCAGCAGCTTGACCAATGTGGGGGAGCAGTACTTC.

This clonotype was picked up many times. The V call is TRBV4-3, the J call TRBJ1-1; no firm D call. The length of the CDR3 is 14 residues. The V and J ends lost 2 bases and 1 base respectively, with 8 bases between them. Per germline, CDR1 LGHNA and CDR2 YSLEER. The CDR3 loop is CASSQIIRNTEAFF. Here the CDR3 DNA reads TGCGCCAGCAGCCAAATTATAAGGAACACTGAAGCTTTCTTT.

V usage is TRBV15 and J usage is TRBJ2-5; D is unresolved. Germline CDR1 is LNHNV and CDR2 is YYDKDF (reference sequence). This CDR3 comprises 13 residues. V lost 0 bases and J 7 bases, leaving 9 bases between the germline ends. CDR3 sequence reads: CATSRESLGTQYF. The DNA for the CDR3 is TGTGCCACCAGCAGAGAAAGCTTAGGGACCCAGTACTTC.

There are many counts of this clonotype. This chain uses TRBV7-8 with TRBJ2-4, with a tentative D call TRBD1 (5 bases). CDR3 length: 15 amino acids. The germline V gene encodes CDR1 SGHVS and CDR2 FQNEAQ. The V and J ends lost 5 bases and 7 bases respectively, with 18 bases between them. Here the CDR3 DNA reads TGTGCCAGCAGCGAAGTTGCAGGGTATATGAACATTCAGTACTTC. Translation gives CASSEVAGYMNIQYF. The full variable domain, completed using reference TRBV7-8 and TRBJ2-4, is GAGVSQSPRYKVAKRGQDVALRCDPISGHVSLFWYQQALGQGPEFLTYFQNEAQLDKSGLPSDRFFAERPEGSVSTLKIQRTQQEDSAVYLCASSEVAGYMNIQYFGAGTRLSVL.

Ten or more counts support this clonotype. The chain joins TRBV6-2 or TRBV6-3 to TRBJ2-7; D is unresolved. Per the germline V gene, CDR1 is MNHEY and CDR2 is SVGEGT. The CDR3 runs 14 residues. V lost 4 bases and J 3 bases, leaving 13 bases between the germline ends. DNA of the CDR3: TGTGCCAGCAGTTCTTACCACAGTTACTACGAGCAGTACTTC. It specifies CASSSYHSYYEQYF.

This clonotype was seen many times. The chain employs TRBV5-1 and TRBJ2-2; D call uncertain. Trimming stripped 7 bases from V and 2 bases from J, with 15 bases between. The CDR3 sequence is 15 residues long. Germline-derived CDR1 and CDR2 are SGHRS and YFSETQ. Written as DNA, the CDR3 is TGCGCCAGCGGCTCGTCCGCCGGAAACACCGGGGAGCTGTTTTTT. It codes for CASGSSAGNTGELFF.

This clonotype was seen at least ten times. This chain connects TRBV18 to TRBJ2-7; 8 positions match TRBD1. The germline V gene encodes CDR1 KGHSH and CDR2 LQKENI. The CDR3 is made up of 15 amino acids. With 3 bases clipped from V and 0 bases from J, the junction kept 4 bases outside the gene matches. The chain's CDR3 is CASSPLGQGSYEQYF. CDR3 bases: TGTGCCAGCTCACCTTTAGGACAGGGCTCCTACGAGCAGTACTTC.

This clonotype was detected only a few times. The V and J genes are TRBV15 and TRBJ1-2; D remains unclear. V lost 11 bases, J lost 8 bases, and 9 bases lay in between. CDR3 length equals 9 residues. CDR1 LNHNV and CDR2 YYDKDF come from the germline V gene (reference sequence). CDR3 amino acids: CAPKGGYTF. CDR3 sequence (DNA): TGTGCCCCCAAGGGAGGCTACACCTTC.

This clonotype was counted at least ten times. The CDR3 loop is CASSYLGEPQHF. In DNA, the CDR3 is TGTGCCAGCAGTTATCTGGGGGAGCCCCAGCATTTT. The rearrangement uses TRBV28 and TRBJ1-5, with D tentatively TRBD1 (5 bases). V was clipped by 4 bases and J by 8 bases, with 9 bases between them. The CDR3 totals 12 residues. Germline V gene sequence: CDR1 MDHEN, CDR2 SYDVKM. Combining the CDR3 with reference TRBV28 and TRBJ1-5 gives the whole variable domain DVKVTQSSRYLVKRTGEKVFLECVQDMDHENMFWYRQDPGLGLRLIYFSYDVKMKEKGDIPEGYSVSREKKERFSLILESASTNQTSMYLCASSYLGEPQHFGDGTRLSIL.

This clonotype was recorded many times. This chain joins TRBV20-1 and TRBJ2-1; 7 nucleotides align to TRBD2. V shed 3 bases, J shed 7 bases, and the junction held 3 bases outside the gene matches. From germline, CDR1 is DFQATT and CDR2 SNEGSKA (reference sequence). This CDR3 comprises 12 residues. CDR3 residues: CSASGGINEQFF. CDR3 nucleotides: TGCAGTGCTAGCGGGGGGATTAATGAGCAGTTCTTC.

This clonotype was picked up many times. V usage is TRBV6-5 and J usage is TRBJ2-1; D remains ambiguous. The V end was cut by 0 bases, the J end by 10 bases, with 7 bases between. Germline V CDR1 and CDR2: MNHEY, SVGAGI. This CDR3 contains 12 residues. Here the CDR3 reads CASSYSGWEQFF. As DNA, the CDR3 is TGTGCCAGCAGTTACTCGGGCTGGGAGCAGTTCTTC.

The rearrangement uses TRBV18 and TRBJ1-2, with 8 bases identical to TRBD1. Germline trimming cut 3 bases from V and 6 bases from J; bases unmatched to any gene: 6. CDR1 KGHSH and CDR2 LQKENI come from the germline V gene. The CDR3 contains 14 residues. CDR3 amino acids: CASSPMTGVDGYTF. Here the CDR3 DNA reads TGTGCCAGCTCACCCATGACAGGGGTCGATGGCTACACCTTC.

In this sample, this clonotype turned up many times. The V gene is TRBV27, the J gene TRBJ2-7; perhaps TRBD1 as D (5 bases). Trimming removed 0 bases from V and 2 bases from J, with 11 bases in between. This CDR3 comprises 15 residues. CDR1 is MNHEY, CDR2 SMNVEV, per germline (reference sequence). The CDR3 protein is CASSLSPWTPYEQYF. The CDR3 bases are TGTGCCAGCAGTTTATCCCCCTGGACACCCTACGAGCAGTACTTC.

This clonotype has at least ten counts. The rearrangement uses TRBV5-1 and TRBJ1-4; D may be TRBD1 (5 bases). V was clipped by 6 bases and J by 5 bases, with 14 bases between them. The germline CDR1 and CDR2 sequences are SGHRS and YFSETQ. The CDR3 length is 14 residues. The CDR3 region has the DNA TGCGCCAGCACCTCGGGGGTCCCAAATGAAAAACTGTTTTTT. This translates into CASTSGVPNEKLFF.

This clonotype ranks as medium-sized. V gene TRBV5-1 combines with J gene TRBJ1-1; D ambiguous. The germline V gene has CDR1 SGHRS and CDR2 YFSETQ. The V gene lost 0 bases and the J gene lost 7 bases, with 4 bases spanning the gap. The CDR3 sequence is 11 residues long. The CDR3 region is CASSLGVEAFF. The CDR3 DNA sequence: TGCGCCAGCAGCTTGGGGGTTGAAGCTTTCTTT.

As DNA, the CDR3 is TGTGCCAGCAGCTTTTCCGAGGCCTACAATGAGCAGTTCTTC. Translated, it gives CASSFSEAYNEQFF. The chain carries TRBV7-8 and TRBJ2-1, with D hard to call. Germline V CDR1 and CDR2: SGHVS, FQNEAQ. The V gene lost 3 bases and the J gene lost 2 bases, with 8 bases spanning the gap. The CDR3 runs 14 residues.

In this sample, this clonotype turned up many times. The CDR3: CASSKPYSSYEQYF. CDR3 bases: TGTGCCAGCAGCAAGCCGTATAGCTCCTACGAGCAGTACTTC. V usage is TRBV6-2 or TRBV6-3 and J usage is TRBJ2-7; no definite D call. Germline lookup yields CDR1 MNHEY and CDR2 SVGEGT. Trimming left V 6 bases short and J 0 bases short, with 12 bases between. This CDR3 is 14 amino acids long.

By frequency in the sample, this clonotype is medium-sized. This chain joins TRBV5-1 and TRBJ1-6, with TRBD1 matching over 9 bases. Losses at the gene ends were 4 bases for V and 8 bases for J; bases not matched to a gene: 4. Germline assignment: CDR1 SGHRS and CDR2 YFSETQ. This CDR3 has 14 amino acids. CDR3: CASSSGQGYSPLHF. The CDR3 coding sequence is TGCGCCAGCAGCAGCGGACAGGGGTATTCACCCCTCCACTTT.

The V call is TRBV6-6, the J call TRBJ2-5; TRBD1 aligns across 7 bases. This CDR3 is 14 amino acids long. The V and J ends lost 2 bases and 5 bases, in that order; junction bases with no gene match: 5. Per the germline V gene, CDR1 is MNHNY and CDR2 is SVGAGI (reference sequence). The CDR3 region has the DNA TGTGCCAGCAGTTACACAGGGGACAAGGAGACCCAGTACTTC. Its translation: CASSYTGDKETQYF.

This clonotype occurred many times. The rearrangement uses TRBV28 and TRBJ1-6, with D tentatively TRBD1 (5 bases). CDR3 size: 15 residues. The germline V gene has CDR1 MDHEN and CDR2 SYDVKM. Trimming removed 3 bases at V and 5 bases at J, with 11 bases between. CDR3 loop: CASSFARADNSPLHF. In DNA form, the CDR3 reads TGTGCCAGCAGTTTCGCCAGGGCTGATAATTCACCCCTCCACTTT.

This clonotype was counted at least ten times. The chain has TRBV12-3 or TRBV12-4 and TRBJ1-1; possibly TRBD1 for D (6 bases). The CDR3 length is 13 residues. V lost 7 bases and J lost 1, with 10 bases in between. CDR3 sequence (DNA): TGTGCCAGCACCAAACAGGGGAACACTGAAGCTTTCTTT. This codes for CASTKQGNTEAFF.